This paragraph reports one T cell receptor beta chain. Its antigen is unknown. The CDR3 is 15 residues long. Germline V gene data show CDR1 as SGHAT and CDR2 as FQNNGV. Trimming took off 1 base at V and 0 bases at J, with 7 bases between the two ends. These data originate in a study of identical twins. Study results and caveats: Where out-of-frame alpha sequences were twin-shared, they showed excess low generation probability. The study drew conclusions from cross-sectional statistical analysis, not from following the same donors. Models underestimated how often monozygotic twins shared out-of-frame TCR alpha.

TCRdb re-called the 5' RACE reads through MiXCR, storing one row per CDR3 protein. This sample has over 200,000 distinct CDR3 sequences, with roughly 9.4% found just once. The source is a woman between 18 and 29 years old in good health. The chain has TRBV11-2 and TRBJ2-4; the D is unclear. The specimen was memory (CD45RO+) T cells sorted from blood. CDR3 sequence (DNA): TGTGCCAGCAGCTTAGGGTCCCTAGCCAAAAACATTCAGTACTTC. It translates to CASSLGSLAKNIQYF.